Listed below are T cell receptor beta chains from one sample, sequenced in a study of T cells after posttransplantation cyclophosphamide. Sequenced by immunoSEQ multiplex PCR; TCRdb stores in-frame clones only, minus some. The data hold around 15,000 clones, with roughly 80% observed a single time. This material consisted of PBMCs, taken 441 days after allogeneic stem cell transplant with calcineurin inhibitor and methotrexate. The receptors were gathered from a young adult male patient who received an allogeneic stem cell transplant from an unrelated donor, was CMV-positive, and had acute and chronic GVHD. Some T cells may be graft donor cells. Each CDR3 is given with its conserved first and last residue. Fields, in order: D gene, clone size, J gene, V gene, CDR3 DNA, CDR3 protein. D genes are given only for firm matches. Clone size, where shown, is once, few, many, or a class for clones that have expanded.

TRBD1 | - | TRBJ2-1 | TRBV7-9 | TGTGCCAGCAGACCGGGACAGGGTTACAATGAGCAGTTCTTC | CASRPGQGYNEQFF
TRBD1 | - | TRBJ1-1 | TRBV9 | TGTGCCAGCAGCGTAGAGGGGACAGGTGAAACTGAAGCTTTCTTT | CASSVEGTGETEAFF
- | - | TRBJ2-1 | TRBV11-2 | TGTGCCAGCAGCTTAAATCGCGACTCCTACAATGAGCAGTTCTTC | CASSLNRDSYNEQFF
TRBD1 | few | TRBJ1-1 | TRBV10-3 | TGTGCCATCACCCCCGACAGGGAGACTGAAGCTTTCTTT | CAITPDRETEAFF
- | - | TRBJ2-2 | TRBV6-1 | TGTGCCAGCAGACCCCCGGGGTTGGACACCGGGGAGCTGTTTTTT | CASRPPGLDTGELFF
TRBD1 | - | TRBJ1-1 | TRBV15 | TGTGCCACCAGCAGTCCGGACAGGGGCGCGGCTTTCTTT | CATSSPDRGAAFF
TRBD1 | - | TRBJ1-6 | TRBV19 | TGTGCCAGTATCTCGCGTGCGGGACAGGGGGAGCATTCACCCCTCCACTTT | CASISRAGQGEHSPLHF
TRBD1 | once | TRBJ1-2 | TRBV19 | TGTGCCAGTAGTTCCGGGACAGGTCTTCCCGGTGGCTACACCTTC | CASSSGTGLPGGYTF
- | - | TRBJ1-5 | TRBV7-8 | TGTGCCAGCAGCTTAGCGGGGGGAGCGGGAATCAATCAGCCCCAGCATTTT | CASSLAGGAGINQPQHF
- | - | TRBJ1-5 | TRBV7-2 | TGTGCCAGCAGCTTCGGGGAGAATCAGCCCCAGCATTTT | CASSFGENQPQHF
TRBD2 | - | TRBJ2-3 | TRBV6-5 | TGTGCCAGCAGTTACGGGGGGGGATTTACAGATACGCAGTATTTT | CASSYGGGFTDTQYF
TRBD1 | - | TRBJ1-2 | TRBV6-1 | TGTGCCAGCAGCTTACAGGGGGCGCAAGCGGGTGGCTACACCTTC | CASSLQGAQAGGYTF
TRBD1 | - | TRBJ2-7 | TRBV6-6 | TGTGCCAGCAGTTCCCCCCCGGGACAGGGCTACGAGCAGTACTTC | CASSSPPGQGYEQYF
- | - | TRBJ1-1 | TRBV5-1 | TGCGCCAGCAGCTTGGTAGGGGGGGGCTTGAACACTGAAGCTTTCTTT | CASSLVGGGLNTEAFF
TRBD2 | - | TRBJ2-3 | TRBV6-6 | TGTGCCAGCAGTTCCCTAGCGGGTCGCACAGATACGCAGTATTTT | CASSSLAGRTDTQYF
- | - | TRBJ2-3 | TRBV19 | TGTGCCACTTCCAGGGTAATCACAGATACGCAGTATTTT | CATSRVITDTQYF
- | - | TRBJ2-7 | TRBV7-2 | TGTGCCAGCAGCTCTATCAATAGCTTGTACGAGCAGTACTTC | CASSSINSLYEQYF
- | - | TRBJ2-7 | TRBV4-3 | TGCGCCAGCAGCCAAGATTACAACGAGCAGTACTTC | CASSQDYNEQYF
- | - | TRBJ2-5 | TRBV7-2 | TGTGCCAGCAGCTTAGAAAGAGAGGCGTACCAAGAGACCCAGTACTTC | CASSLEREAYQETQYF
- | - | TRBJ1-5 | TRBV19 | TGTGCCAGTAGTAGAGACAGTGAAATCGAGCCCCAGCATTTT | CASSRDSEIEPQHF
- | few | TRBJ1-4 | TRBV5-1 | TGCGCCAGCAGCTTCCAGGGTAGTGGAGAAAAACTGTTTTTT | CASSFQGSGEKLFF
- | - | TRBJ2-7 | TRBV6-5 | TGTGCCAGCAGTTACCGCGACACCAACTACGAGCAGTACTTC | CASSYRDTNYEQYF
TRBD2 | - | TRBJ2-7 | TRBV30 | TGTGCCTGGAGCCCTACGAGACTAGCGACCCAGAGAGGGTCCTACGAGCAGTACTTC | CAWSPTRLATQRGSYEQYF
TRBD2 | - | TRBJ2-3 | TRBV13 | TGTGCCAGCAGCTTACTTGGTCGGTTAAGCGGGGGAAGGACAGATACGCAGTATTTT | CASSLLGRLSGGRTDTQYF
- | few | TRBJ1-1 | TRBV4-3 | TGCGCCAGCAGCCAAGAGAGACTGGGGGCTGGAACTGAAGCTTTCTTT | CASSQERLGAGTEAFF
- | - | TRBJ2-1 | TRBV4-2 | TGTGCCAGCAGCCAAGATTGGCATGAGCAGTTCTTC | CASSQDWHEQFF
- | - | TRBJ2-6 | TRBV4-3 | TGCGCCAGCAGCCAAGACGGACATTCTGGGGCCAACGTCCTGACTTTC | CASSQDGHSGANVLTF
- | - | TRBJ1-4 | TRBV19 | TGTGCCAGTAGTATGCAGGCATTTGCAACTAATGAAAAACTGTTTTTT | CASSMQAFATNEKLFF
TRBD2 | - | TRBJ2-5 | TRBV19 | TGTGCCAGTAGCGGGACTAGCGGGGGGTACGCGCAGTACTTC | CASSGTSGGYAQYF
TRBD2 | once | TRBJ2-7 | TRBV19 | TGTGCCAGTAGCGGGACTAGCGAGACCTACGAGCAGTACTTC | CASSGTSETYEQYF
TRBD1 | few | TRBJ2-7 | TRBV5-5 | TGTGCCAGCAGCCCCGGGACAGGGTCCTACGAGCAGTACTTC | CASSPGTGSYEQYF
TRBD2 | - | TRBJ2-7 | TRBV11-2 | TGTGCCAGCAGCCAGGGACTAGCGGGGGGGCCTCGGGACGAGCAGTACTTC | CASSQGLAGGPRDEQYF
- | once | TRBJ1-2 | TRBV6-6 | TGTGCCAGCAGGACGACTGGGGCAGAACATCATGGCTACACCTTC | CASRTTGAEHHGYTF
- | once | TRBJ2-1 | TRBV25-1 | TGTGCCAGCAGTGAAATTAGCTCCTACAATGAGCAGTTCTTC | CASSEISSYNEQFF
- | - | TRBJ1-4 | TRBV19 | TGTGCCAGTAGTATTTACATAACTAATGAAAAACTGTTTTTT | CASSIYITNEKLFF
TRBD2 | - | TRBJ2-1 | TRBV9 | TGTGCCAGCAGCGTATCGGGCGGGGGGGCCGATGAGCAGTTCTTC | CASSVSGGGADEQFF
- | - | TRBJ2-7 | TRBV11-2 | TGTGCCAGCAGCTTAGATATCGGCTACGAGCAGTACTTC | CASSLDIGYEQYF
- | - | TRBJ2-5 | TRBV6-1 | TGTGCCAGCAGCCCCCTGGAGACCCAGTACTTC | CASSPLETQYF
TRBD1 | - | TRBJ1-2 | TRBV9 | TGTGCCAGCAGCGTAGAGGGACAGGGCCTTACTGGCTACACCTTC | CASSVEGQGLTGYTF
- | - | TRBJ2-7 | TRBV28 | TGTGCCAGCAGTCTGACCTCGGGACAATTCGACGAGCAGTACTTC | CASSLTSGQFDEQYF
TRBD2 | - | TRBJ2-1 | TRBV4-2 | TGTGCCAGCAGCCAAGATTGGGCTAGCGGGAGTCTTGATGAGCAGTTCTTC | CASSQDWASGSLDEQFF
TRBD1 | few | TRBJ1-2 | TRBV4-2 | TGTGCCAGCAGCCCGGGACAGGGAGGTGGCTACACCTTC | CASSPGQGGGYTF
- | - | TRBJ1-1 | TRBV15 | TGTGCCACCAGCAGAGGCGACAAGAACACTGAAGCTTTCTTT | CATSRGDKNTEAFF
TRBD2 | - | TRBJ2-7 | TRBV6-5 | TGTGCCAGCACCCCGGGACTAGCGCTTTACGAGCAGTACTTC | CASTPGLALYEQYF
- | - | TRBJ2-1 | TRBV19 | TGTGCCAGTAGTATAGTGGGAGGCGCGAATGAGCAGTTCTTC | CASSIVGGANEQFF
- | - | TRBJ1-5 | TRBV6-1 | TGTGCCAGCAGTCAACGAGGGGGTGATCAGCCCCAGCATTTT | CASSQRGGDQPQHF
- | - | TRBJ2-2 | TRBV5-4 | TGTGCCAGCAGCCAACAGAACACCGGGGAGCTGTTTTTT | CASSQQNTGELFF